This T cell receptor beta chain emerged from a study of blood T cell repertoires in COVID-19. Study overall: COVID-19 samples, acute and convalescent, were from the United States, Italy and Spain. PBMCs, B-cell-depleted T cells, or T cells were the source of the cDNA or gDNA that made up the material.

Germline V CDR1 and CDR2: SQVTM, ANQGSEA. The V gene end was trimmed by 6 bases and the J gene end by 4 bases; junction bases not matched to a gene: 9. The CDR3 is 14 amino acids. Under the authors' procedure: Estimation of nucleated cell counts was performed using reference gene primer amplification. The protocol was immunoSEQ multiplex PCR, while the TCRdb copy is restricted to in-frame clones and leaves out a portion. V and J calls and clone size are as listed in that table; D and trimming were resolved from the DNA. The repertoire has about 360,000 clones, roughly 86% of them found once; the top ten carry around 3%.

The receptor was derived from a human donor in a cohort sampled during active COVID-19. The sample comprised peripheral blood. The chain is built from TRBV29-1 and TRBJ1-3; 7 nucleotides align to TRBD1. Written as DNA, the CDR3 is TGCAGCGTGGGAACCACAGGGGCGGGAAACACCATATATTTT. This codes for CSVGTTGAGNTIYF.